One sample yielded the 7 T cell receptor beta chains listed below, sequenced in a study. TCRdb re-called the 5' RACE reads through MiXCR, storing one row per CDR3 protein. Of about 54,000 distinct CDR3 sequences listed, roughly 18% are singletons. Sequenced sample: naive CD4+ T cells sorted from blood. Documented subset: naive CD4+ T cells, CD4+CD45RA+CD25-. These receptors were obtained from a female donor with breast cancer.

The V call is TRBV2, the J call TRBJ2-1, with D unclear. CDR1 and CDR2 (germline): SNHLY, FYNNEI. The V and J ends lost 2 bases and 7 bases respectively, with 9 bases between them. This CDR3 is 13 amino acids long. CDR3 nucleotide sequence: TGTGCCAGCAGTGAATCTCTTCGTAATGAGCAGTTCTTC. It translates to CASSESLRNEQFF. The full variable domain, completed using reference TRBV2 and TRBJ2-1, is EPEVTQTPSHQVTQMGQEVILRCVPISNHLYFYWYRQILGQKVEFLVSFYNNEISEKSEIFDDQFSVERPDGSNFTLKIRSTKLEDSAMYFCASSESLRNEQFFGPGTRLTVL.

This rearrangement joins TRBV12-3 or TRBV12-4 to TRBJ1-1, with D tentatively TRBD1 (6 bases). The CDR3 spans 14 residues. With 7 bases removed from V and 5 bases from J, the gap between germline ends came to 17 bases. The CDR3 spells CASIDRRGATEAFF. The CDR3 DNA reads TGTGCCAGCATCGATCGGCGGGGGGCGACTGAAGCTTTCTTT.

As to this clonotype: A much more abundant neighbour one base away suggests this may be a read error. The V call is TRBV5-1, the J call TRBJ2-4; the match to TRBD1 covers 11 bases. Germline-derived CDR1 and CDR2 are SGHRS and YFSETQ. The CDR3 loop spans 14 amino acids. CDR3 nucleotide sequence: TGCACCAGCAGCTTGGACAGGGGGCGAGACATTCAGTACTTC. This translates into CTSSLDRGRDIQYF.

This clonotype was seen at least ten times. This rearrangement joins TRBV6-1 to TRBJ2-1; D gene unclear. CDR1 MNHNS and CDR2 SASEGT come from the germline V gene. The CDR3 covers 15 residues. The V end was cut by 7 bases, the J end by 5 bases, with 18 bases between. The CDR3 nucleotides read TGTGCCAGCATCAAAGACGGCGATAGGGACAATGAGCAGTTCTTC. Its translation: CASIKDGDRDNEQFF.

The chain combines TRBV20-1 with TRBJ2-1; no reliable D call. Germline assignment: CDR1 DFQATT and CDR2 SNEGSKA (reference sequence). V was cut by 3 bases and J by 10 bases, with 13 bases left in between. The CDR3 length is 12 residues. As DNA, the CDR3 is TGCAGTGCTAGTCTCACCCCAGGAGAGCAGTTCTTC. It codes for CSASLTPGEQFF.

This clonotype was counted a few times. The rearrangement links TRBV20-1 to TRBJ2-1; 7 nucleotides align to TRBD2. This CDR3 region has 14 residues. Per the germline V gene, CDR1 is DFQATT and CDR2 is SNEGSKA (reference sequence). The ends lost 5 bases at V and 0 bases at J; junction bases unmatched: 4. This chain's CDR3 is CSAPRTSSYNEQFF. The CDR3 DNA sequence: TGCAGTGCTCCCCGGACTAGCTCCTACAATGAGCAGTTCTTC.

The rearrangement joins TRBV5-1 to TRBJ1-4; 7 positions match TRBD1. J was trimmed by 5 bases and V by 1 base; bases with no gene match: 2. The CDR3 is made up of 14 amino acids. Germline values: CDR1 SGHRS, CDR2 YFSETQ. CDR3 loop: CASSLTGENEKLFF. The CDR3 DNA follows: TGCGCCAGCAGCTTGACAGGGGAGAATGAAAAACTGTTTTTT.